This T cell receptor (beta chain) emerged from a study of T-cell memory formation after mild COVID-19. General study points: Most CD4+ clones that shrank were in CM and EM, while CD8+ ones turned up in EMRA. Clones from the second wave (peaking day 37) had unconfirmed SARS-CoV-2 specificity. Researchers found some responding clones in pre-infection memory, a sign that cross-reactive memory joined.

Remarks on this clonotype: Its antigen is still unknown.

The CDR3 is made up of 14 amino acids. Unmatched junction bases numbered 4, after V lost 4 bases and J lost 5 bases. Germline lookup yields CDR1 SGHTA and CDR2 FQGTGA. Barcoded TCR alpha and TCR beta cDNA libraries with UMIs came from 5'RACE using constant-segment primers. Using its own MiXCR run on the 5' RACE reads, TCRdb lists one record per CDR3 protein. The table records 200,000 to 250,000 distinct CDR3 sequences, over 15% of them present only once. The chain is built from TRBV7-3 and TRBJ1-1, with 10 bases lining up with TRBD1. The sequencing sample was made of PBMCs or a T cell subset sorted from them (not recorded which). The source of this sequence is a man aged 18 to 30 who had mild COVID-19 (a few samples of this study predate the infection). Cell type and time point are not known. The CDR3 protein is CASSSTGGRTEAFF. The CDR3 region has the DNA TGTGCCAGCAGCTCGACAGGGGGCAGGACTGAAGCTTTCTTT.